The rows below give T cell receptor beta chains drawn from one sample of a study of shared clonotypes between healthy human individuals. This table comes from immunoSEQ multiplex PCR, and its TCRdb copy is limited to in-frame clones, with some not included. The table lists under 2,500,000 clones, under 97% of them singletons. The material sequenced was naive CD4+ T cells sorted from blood. The source is a man aged 18-30 years in good health. The CDR3 runs from the conserved cysteine through the conserved F or W. The order of the fields is clone size, J gene, D gene, V gene, CDR3 protein, CDR3 DNA. A D gene is named only where the DNA matches it firmly. Size values are once, few and many counts, or a class for expanded clones, and some rows have none.

clone size: NA; J gene: TRBJ1-1; D gene: NA; V gene: TRBV9; CDR3 protein: CASSVESGMNTEAFF; CDR3 DNA: TGTGCCAGCAGCGTAGAGTCAGGGATGAACACTGAAGCTTTCTTT
clone size: NA; J gene: TRBJ2-7; D gene: TRBD1; V gene: TRBV5-1; CDR3 protein: CASSRTGLDYEQYF; CDR3 DNA: TGCGCCAGCAGCCGGACAGGGTTGGACTACGAGCAGTACTTC
clone size: NA; J gene: TRBJ1-1; D gene: NA; V gene: TRBV28; CDR3 protein: CASGGSSNTEAFF; CDR3 DNA: TGTGCCAGCGGGGGCAGCTCGAACACTGAAGCTTTCTTT
clone size: NA; J gene: TRBJ2-2; D gene: NA; V gene: TRBV6-5; CDR3 protein: CASRGPGELFF; CDR3 DNA: TGTGCCAGCAGGGGGCCCGGGGAGCTGTTTTTT
clone size: NA; J gene: TRBJ2-2; D gene: NA; V gene: TRBV27; CDR3 protein: CASRGGTNTGELFF; CDR3 DNA: TGTGCCAGCAGAGGGGGGACGAACACCGGGGAGCTGTTTTTT
clone size: once; J gene: TRBJ2-5; D gene: NA; V gene: TRBV18; CDR3 protein: CASSPLGAETQYF; CDR3 DNA: TGTGCCAGCTCACCTCTGGGGGCGGAGACCCAGTACTTC
clone size: NA; J gene: TRBJ2-5; D gene: NA; V gene: TRBV7-3; CDR3 protein: CASSLFEQETQYF; CDR3 DNA: TGTGCCAGCAGCTTATTCGAACAAGAGACCCAGTACTTC
clone size: NA; J gene: TRBJ2-7; D gene: TRBD1; V gene: TRBV19; CDR3 protein: CASSPRQGGYEQYF; CDR3 DNA: TGTGCCAGTAGTCCGAGACAGGGGGGTTACGAGCAGTACTTC
clone size: NA; J gene: TRBJ1-2; D gene: NA; V gene: TRBV28; CDR3 protein: CASSLLYNSPISNYGYTF; CDR3 DNA: TGTGCCAGCAGTTTACTTTATAACAGCCCGATTTCTAACTATGGCTACACCTTC
clone size: NA; J gene: TRBJ2-3; D gene: TRBD2; V gene: TRBV5-4; CDR3 protein: CASSSGGGSSTDTQYF; CDR3 DNA: TGTGCCAGCAGCTCGGGAGGGGGTAGCAGCACAGATACGCAGTATTTT
clone size: NA; J gene: TRBJ1-2; D gene: TRBD1; V gene: TRBV30; CDR3 protein: CAWSARTGVGYTF; CDR3 DNA: TGTGCCTGGAGTGCTCGGACAGGGGTAGGCTACACCTTC
clone size: NA; J gene: TRBJ1-2; D gene: NA; V gene: TRBV7-8; CDR3 protein: CASSLGRNYYGYTF; CDR3 DNA: TGTGCCAGCAGCTTGGGACGGAACTACTATGGCTACACCTTC
clone size: NA; J gene: TRBJ1-1; D gene: NA; V gene: TRBV5-1; CDR3 protein: CASSPSRAGTEAFF; CDR3 DNA: TGCGCCAGCAGCCCGTCCAGGGCAGGCACTGAAGCTTTCTTT
clone size: NA; J gene: TRBJ2-2; D gene: TRBD2; V gene: TRBV19; CDR3 protein: CASRGLANTGELFF; CDR3 DNA: TGTGCCAGTAGGGGACTAGCGAACACCGGGGAGCTGTTTTTT
clone size: NA; J gene: TRBJ2-2; D gene: TRBD2; V gene: TRBV9; CDR3 protein: CASSARGTSGNTGELFF; CDR3 DNA: TGTGCCAGCAGCGCCAGGGGGACTAGCGGGAACACCGGGGAGCTGTTTTTT
clone size: NA; J gene: TRBJ1-6; D gene: NA; V gene: TRBV27; CDR3 protein: CASRASSSYNSPLHF; CDR3 DNA: TGTGCCAGCAGAGCCTCGAGCTCCTATAATTCACCCCTCCACTTT
clone size: NA; J gene: TRBJ1-6; D gene: NA; V gene: TRBV6-5; CDR3 protein: CATKEKGESPLHF; CDR3 DNA: TGTGCCACTAAAGAGAAGGGGGAATCACCCCTCCACTTT
clone size: NA; J gene: TRBJ2-2; D gene: NA; V gene: TRBV9; CDR3 protein: CASGNTNTGELFF; CDR3 DNA: TGTGCCAGCGGAAATACGAACACCGGGGAGCTGTTTTTT
clone size: NA; J gene: TRBJ2-5; D gene: NA; V gene: TRBV6-1; CDR3 protein: CASSEGVETQYF; CDR3 DNA: TGTGCCAGCAGTGAGGGGGTCGAGACCCAGTACTTC
clone size: NA; J gene: TRBJ2-5; D gene: TRBD1; V gene: TRBV9; CDR3 protein: CASSVGTGSETQYF; CDR3 DNA: TGTGCCAGCAGCGTAGGGACAGGTTCGGAGACCCAGTACTTC
clone size: NA; J gene: TRBJ1-6; D gene: NA; V gene: TRBV5-1; CDR3 protein: CASSSGSGGLGSPLHF; CDR3 DNA: TGCGCCAGCAGCTCTGGTAGTGGGGGGCTAGGTTCACCCCTCCACTTT
clone size: NA; J gene: TRBJ2-7; D gene: NA; V gene: TRBV19; CDR3 protein: CASSIGGRSYEQYF; CDR3 DNA: TGTGCCAGTAGTATAGGTGGCAGATCCTACGAGCAGTACTTC
clone size: NA; J gene: TRBJ1-2; D gene: TRBD1; V gene: TRBV4-1; CDR3 protein: CASSQSGTGVYGYTF; CDR3 DNA: TGCGCCAGCAGCCAAAGCGGGACAGGGGTCTATGGCTACACCTTC
clone size: NA; J gene: TRBJ2-3; D gene: TRBD1; V gene: TRBV10-3; CDR3 protein: CAIRRQGAGDTQYF; CDR3 DNA: TGTGCCATCAGAAGACAGGGGGCGGGAGATACGCAGTATTTT
clone size: NA; J gene: TRBJ2-3; D gene: TRBD1; V gene: TRBV10-3; CDR3 protein: CAISPGQGNSDTQYF; CDR3 DNA: TGTGCCATCAGCCCGGGACAGGGGAATTCAGATACGCAGTATTTT
clone size: NA; J gene: TRBJ1-1; D gene: NA; V gene: TRBV4-1; CDR3 protein: CASSRLDRTWGVFF; CDR3 DNA: TGCGCCAGCAGCCGCTTAGACAGGACGTGGGGGGTTTTCTTT
clone size: NA; J gene: TRBJ1-2; D gene: NA; V gene: TRBV28; CDR3 protein: CASSWNYGYTF; CDR3 DNA: TGTGCCAGCAGTTGGAACTATGGCTACACCTTC
clone size: NA; J gene: TRBJ2-5; D gene: NA; V gene: TRBV7-7; CDR3 protein: CASSLALGGGETQYF; CDR3 DNA: TGTGCTAGCAGCTTAGCGCTTGGGGGCGGGGAGACCCAGTACTTC
clone size: NA; J gene: TRBJ1-1; D gene: NA; V gene: TRBV27; CDR3 protein: CASSLSSGKNTEAFF; CDR3 DNA: TGTGCCAGCAGTTTGAGTTCAGGGAAAAACACTGAAGCTTTCTTT
clone size: NA; J gene: TRBJ1-1; D gene: NA; V gene: TRBV11-1; CDR3 protein: CASSVERVNTEAFF; CDR3 DNA: TGTGCCAGCAGCGTAGAAAGAGTGAACACTGAAGCTTTCTTT